This TCR beta chain was obtained from a study of T cell responses to AZD1222 COVID-19 vaccine. Method: immunoSEQ multiplex PCR; TCRdb's copy keeps in-frame clones and lacks some. The sample yields 170,000 or so clones, 90% seen once. V was shortened by 10 bases and J by 5 bases, with 20 bases between the two germline ends. Germline assignment: CDR1 MDHEN and CDR2 SYDVKM. There are 14 residues in the CDR3. The rearrangement uses TRBV28 and TRBJ2-5; weak D call: TRBD2 (5 bases). Sequenced material: peripheral blood, taken on day 0 of AZD1222 vaccination. The TCR sequence derives from an adult in good health. The CDR3 region has the DNA TGTGCCACTCTTATCCGGACGCAGCGGGAGACCCAGTACTTC. Translating it yields CATLIRTQRETQYF.